This T cell receptor beta chain was observed in a study of T-cell reconstitution after alpha-beta-depleted transplantation in children. Germline CDR1 reads SGHRS; CDR2 reads YFSETQ. The CDR3 has 19 residues. V lost 4 bases, J lost 4 bases, and 13 bases stayed unmatched. Unique molecular identifiers tagged the TCRbeta library. In TCRdb, the PCR reads were re-called with MiXCR into one record per CDR3 protein. Here the sample spans almost 500,000 distinct CDR3 sequences, 12% being singletons. Sample: PBMCs from the stem cell graft donor, taken from the stem cell graft. This receptor was obtained from a human donor who donated a stem cell graft to a child with combined immunodeficiency. The chain carries TRBV5-1 and TRBJ2-1; 14 positions match TRBD2. The CDR3 region is CASSAPTGTSGGNYNEQFF. The CDR3 coding sequence is TGCGCCAGCAGCGCTCCCACCGGGACTAGCGGGGGAAATTACAATGAGCAGTTCTTC.